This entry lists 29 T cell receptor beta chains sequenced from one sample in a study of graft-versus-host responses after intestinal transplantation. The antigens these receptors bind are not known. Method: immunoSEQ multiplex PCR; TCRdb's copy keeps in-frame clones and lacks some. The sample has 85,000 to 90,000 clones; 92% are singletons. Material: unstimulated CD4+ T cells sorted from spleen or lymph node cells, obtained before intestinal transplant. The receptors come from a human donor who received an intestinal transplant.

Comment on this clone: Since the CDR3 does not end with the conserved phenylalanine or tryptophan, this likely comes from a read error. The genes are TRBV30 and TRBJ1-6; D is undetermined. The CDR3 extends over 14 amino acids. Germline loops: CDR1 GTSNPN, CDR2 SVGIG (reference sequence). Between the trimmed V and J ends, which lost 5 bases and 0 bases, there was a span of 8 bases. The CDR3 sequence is CAWGWGSYNSPLHL. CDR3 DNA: TGTGCCTGGGGGTGGGGCTCCTATAATTCACCCCTCCACCTT.

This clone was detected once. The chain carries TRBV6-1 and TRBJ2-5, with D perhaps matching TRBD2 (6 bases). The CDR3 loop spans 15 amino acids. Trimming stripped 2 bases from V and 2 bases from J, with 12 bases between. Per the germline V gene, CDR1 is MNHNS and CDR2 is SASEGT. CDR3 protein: CASSEQAGSQETQYF. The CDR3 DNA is TGTGCCAGCAGTGAACAAGCGGGCTCACAAGAGACCCAGTACTTC.

Written as DNA, the CDR3 is TGTGCCAGCAGACACGGACAGGGAGCTTTCACAGATACGCAGTATTTT. Protein: CASRHGQGAFTDTQYF. The rearrangement joins TRBV7-3 to TRBJ2-3; TRBD1 matches 8 bases. Trimming at V came to 6 bases and at J to 2 bases, leaving 10 bases not matched to a gene. CDR1 SGHTA and CDR2 FQGTGA come from the germline V gene. This CDR3 spans 16 amino acids.

For the CDR3, the DNA is TGTGCCAGCAGTTACGGCGGGAGCGTTACCTACAATGAGCAGTTCTTC. Its protein product is CASSYGGSVTYNEQFF. The genes are TRBV6-5 and TRBJ2-1, with 7 nucleotides matching TRBD2. From germline, CDR1 is MNHEY and CDR2 SVGAGI. There are 16 residues in the CDR3. J gave up 2 bases and V 2 bases, and 6 bases lay outside the gene matches.

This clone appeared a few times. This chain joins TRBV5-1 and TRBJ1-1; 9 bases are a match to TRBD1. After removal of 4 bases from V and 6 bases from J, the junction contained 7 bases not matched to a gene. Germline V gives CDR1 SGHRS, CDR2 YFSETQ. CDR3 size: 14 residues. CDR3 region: CASSVTGGTSEAFF. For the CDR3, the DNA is TGCGCCAGCAGCGTGACAGGGGGAACGTCTGAAGCTTTCTTT.

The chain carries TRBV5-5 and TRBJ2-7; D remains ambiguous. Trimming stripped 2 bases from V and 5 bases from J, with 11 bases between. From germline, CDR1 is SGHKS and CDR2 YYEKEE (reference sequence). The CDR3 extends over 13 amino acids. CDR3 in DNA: TGTGCCAGCAGCTTAGTAGGGATCAACGAGCAGTACTTC. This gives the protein CASSLVGINEQYF. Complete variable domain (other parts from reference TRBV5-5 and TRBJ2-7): DAGVTQSPTHLIKTRGQQVTLRCSPISGHKSVSWYQQVLGQGPQFIFQYYEKEERGRGNFPDRFSARQFPNYSSELNVNALLLGDSALYLCASSLVGINEQYFGPGTRLTVT.

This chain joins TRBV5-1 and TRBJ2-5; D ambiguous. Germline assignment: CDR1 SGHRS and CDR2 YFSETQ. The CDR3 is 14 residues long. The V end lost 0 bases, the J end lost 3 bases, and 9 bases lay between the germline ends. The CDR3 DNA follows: TGCGCCAGCAGCTTGGACAGCACGAAAGAGACCCAGTACTTC. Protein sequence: CASSLDSTKETQYF.

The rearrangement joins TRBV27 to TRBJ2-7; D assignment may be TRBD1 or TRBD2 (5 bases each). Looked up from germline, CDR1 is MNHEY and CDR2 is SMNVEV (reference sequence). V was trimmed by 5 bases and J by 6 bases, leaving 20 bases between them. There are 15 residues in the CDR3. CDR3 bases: TGTGCCAGCAGTCGACGGACTGAATGGGGGACCGAGCAGTACTTC. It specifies CASSRRTEWGTEQYF.

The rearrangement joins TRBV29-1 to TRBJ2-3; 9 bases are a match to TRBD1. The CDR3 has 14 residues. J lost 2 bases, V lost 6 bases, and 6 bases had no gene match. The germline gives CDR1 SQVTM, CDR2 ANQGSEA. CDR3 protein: CSVARDRATDTQYF. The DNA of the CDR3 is TGCAGCGTCGCCCGGGACAGGGCCACAGATACGCAGTATTTT.

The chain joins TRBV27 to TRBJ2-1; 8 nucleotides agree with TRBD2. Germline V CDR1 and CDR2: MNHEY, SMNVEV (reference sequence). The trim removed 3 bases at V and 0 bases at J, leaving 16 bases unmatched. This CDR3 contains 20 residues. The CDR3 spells CASSFGAGVYVPTSYNEQFF. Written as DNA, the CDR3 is TGTGCCAGCAGTTTCGGAGCGGGAGTCTACGTCCCCACCTCCTACAATGAGCAGTTCTTC.

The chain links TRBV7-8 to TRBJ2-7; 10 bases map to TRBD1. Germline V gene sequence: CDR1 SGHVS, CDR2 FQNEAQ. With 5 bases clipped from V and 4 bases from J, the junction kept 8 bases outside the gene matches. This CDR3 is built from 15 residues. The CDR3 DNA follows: TGTGCCAGCAGCCCGAGGCGGACAGGGGGTTACGAGCAGTACTTC. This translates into CASSPRRTGGYEQYF.

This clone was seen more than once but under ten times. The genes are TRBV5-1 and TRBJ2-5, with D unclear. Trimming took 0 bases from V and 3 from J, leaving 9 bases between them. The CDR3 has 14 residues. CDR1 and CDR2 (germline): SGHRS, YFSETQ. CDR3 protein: CASSLAGFKETQYF. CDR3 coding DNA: TGCGCCAGCAGCTTGGCCGGCTTTAAAGAGACCCAGTACTTC.

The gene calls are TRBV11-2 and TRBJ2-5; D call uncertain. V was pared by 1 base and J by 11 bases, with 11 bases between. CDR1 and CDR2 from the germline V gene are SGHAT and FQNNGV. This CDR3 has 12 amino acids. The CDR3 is CASSLGPPQQYF. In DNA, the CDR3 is TGTGCCAGCAGCTTAGGGCCCCCTCAGCAGTACTTC. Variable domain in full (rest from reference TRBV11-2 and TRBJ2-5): EAGVAQSPRYKIIEKRQSVAFWCNPISGHATLYWYQQILGQGPKLLIQFQNNGVVDDSQLPKDRFSAERLKGVDSTLKIQPAKLEDSAVYLCASSLGPPQQYFGPGTRLLVL.

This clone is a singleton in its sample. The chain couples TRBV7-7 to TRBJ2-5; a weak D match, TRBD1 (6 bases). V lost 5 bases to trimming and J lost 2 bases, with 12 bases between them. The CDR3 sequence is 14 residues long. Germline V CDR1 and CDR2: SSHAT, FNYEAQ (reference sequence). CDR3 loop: CASSPRDKQETQYF. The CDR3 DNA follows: TGTGCCAGCAGCCCCCGGGACAAGCAAGAGACCCAGTACTTC.

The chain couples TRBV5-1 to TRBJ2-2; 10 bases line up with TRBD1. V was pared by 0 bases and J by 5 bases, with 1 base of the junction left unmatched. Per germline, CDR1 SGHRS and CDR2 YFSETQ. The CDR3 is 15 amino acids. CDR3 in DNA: TGCGCCAGCAGCTTGGCGGGACAGGGGACCGGGGAGCTGTTTTTT. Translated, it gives CASSLAGQGTGELFF.

CDR3 nucleotide sequence: TGTGCCAGCAGCTTAGGGACAGGTGGGGGCTACACCTTC. Residues: CASSLGTGGGYTF. The chain has TRBV7-6 and TRBJ1-2; 7 nucleotides match TRBD1. Germline loops: CDR1 SGHVS, CDR2 FNYEAQ. The V gene end was trimmed by 1 base and the J gene end by 8 bases; junction bases not matched to a gene: 4. CDR3 length: 13 residues. Using reference TRBV7-6 and TRBJ1-2 for the parts outside the CDR3, the full variable domain is GAGVSQSPRYKVTKRGQDVALRCDPISGHVSLYWYRQALGQGPEFLTYFNYEAQQDKSGLPNDRFSAERPEGSISTLTIQRTEQRDSAMYRCASSLGTGGGYTFGSGTRLTVV.

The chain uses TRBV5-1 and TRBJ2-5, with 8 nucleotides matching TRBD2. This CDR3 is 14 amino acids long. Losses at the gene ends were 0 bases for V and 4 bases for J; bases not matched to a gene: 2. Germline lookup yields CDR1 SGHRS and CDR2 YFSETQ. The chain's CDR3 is CASSLGAGGETQYF. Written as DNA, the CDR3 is TGCGCCAGCAGCTTGGGGGCGGGGGGAGAGACCCAGTACTTC.

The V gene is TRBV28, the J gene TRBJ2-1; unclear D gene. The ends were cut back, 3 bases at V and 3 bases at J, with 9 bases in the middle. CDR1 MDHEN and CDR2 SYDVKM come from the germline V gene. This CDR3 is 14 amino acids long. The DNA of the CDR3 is TGTGCCAGCAGTTTTTCCCAGGACTACAATGAGCAGTTCTTC. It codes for CASSFSQDYNEQFF.

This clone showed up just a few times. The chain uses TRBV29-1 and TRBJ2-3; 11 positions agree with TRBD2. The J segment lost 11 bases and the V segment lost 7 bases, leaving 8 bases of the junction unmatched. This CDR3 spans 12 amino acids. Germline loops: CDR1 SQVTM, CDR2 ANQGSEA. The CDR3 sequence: CSADLTSGRQYF. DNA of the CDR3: TGCAGCGCTGACCTCACTAGCGGGAGGCAGTATTTT.

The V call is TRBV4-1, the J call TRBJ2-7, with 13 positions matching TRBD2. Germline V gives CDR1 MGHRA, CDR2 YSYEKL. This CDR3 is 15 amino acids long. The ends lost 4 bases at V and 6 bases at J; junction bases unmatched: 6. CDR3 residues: CASSRRTSGSPEQYF. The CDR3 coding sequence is TGCGCCAGCAGCCGAAGGACTAGCGGGAGTCCCGAGCAGTACTTC.

The CDR3 DNA follows: TGTGCCAGTATGTTTACGGTTGGACAGGGGGCAATTGGCTACACCTTC. Its protein product is CASMFTVGQGAIGYTF. The chain is built from TRBV19 and TRBJ1-2; TRBD1 matches at 11 bases. Germline CDR1 reads LNHDA; CDR2 reads SQIVND (reference sequence). V shed 7 bases and J 7 bases; nucleotides not matched to a gene: 14. The CDR3 loop spans 16 amino acids.

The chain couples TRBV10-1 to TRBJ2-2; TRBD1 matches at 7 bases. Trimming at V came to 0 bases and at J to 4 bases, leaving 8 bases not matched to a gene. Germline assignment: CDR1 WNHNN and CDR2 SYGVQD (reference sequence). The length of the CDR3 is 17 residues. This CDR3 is CASSESTTGFSTGELFF. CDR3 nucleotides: TGCGCCAGCAGTGAGTCGACGACAGGGTTTAGCACCGGGGAGCTGTTTTTT.

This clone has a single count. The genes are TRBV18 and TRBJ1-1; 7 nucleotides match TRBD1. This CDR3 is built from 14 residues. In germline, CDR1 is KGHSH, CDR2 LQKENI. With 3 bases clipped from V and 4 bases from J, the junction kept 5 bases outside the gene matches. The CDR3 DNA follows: TGTGCCAGCTCACCGACAGGGAGGTCCACTGAAGCTTTCTTT. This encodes CASSPTGRSTEAFF.

In DNA form, the CDR3 reads TGTGCCACCAGCAGAGATAAGACAGGCCGTGAACGGACTGAAGCTTTCTTT. It specifies CATSRDKTGRERTEAFF. The chain joins TRBV15 to TRBJ1-1, with a weak D call TRBD1 (6 bases). Trimming left V 0 bases short and J 5 bases short, with 19 bases between. The CDR3 length is 17 residues. In germline, CDR1 is LNHNV, CDR2 YYDKDF (reference sequence).

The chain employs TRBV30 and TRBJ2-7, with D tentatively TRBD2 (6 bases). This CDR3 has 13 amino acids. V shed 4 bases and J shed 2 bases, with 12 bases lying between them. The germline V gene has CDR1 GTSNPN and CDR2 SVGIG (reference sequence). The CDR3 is CAWKKDYPYEQYF. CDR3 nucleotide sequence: TGTGCCTGGAAAAAGGACTATCCCTACGAGCAGTACTTC.

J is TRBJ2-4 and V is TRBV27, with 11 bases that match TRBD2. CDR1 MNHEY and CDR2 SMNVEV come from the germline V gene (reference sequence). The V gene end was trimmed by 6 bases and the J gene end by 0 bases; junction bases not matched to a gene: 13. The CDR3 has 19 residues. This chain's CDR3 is CASRDIAGGAILAKNIQYF. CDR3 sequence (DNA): TGTGCCAGCAGGGATATAGCGGGAGGGGCGATCTTAGCCAAAAACATTCAGTACTTC.

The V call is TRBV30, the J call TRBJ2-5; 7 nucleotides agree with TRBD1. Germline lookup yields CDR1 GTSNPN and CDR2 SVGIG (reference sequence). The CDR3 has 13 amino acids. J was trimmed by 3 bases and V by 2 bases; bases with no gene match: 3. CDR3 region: CAWSIGGKETQYF. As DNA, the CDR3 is TGTGCCTGGAGTATAGGGGGCAAAGAGACCCAGTACTTC.

The CDR3 DNA is TGTGCCAGCAGTCCCCTGGACAGGGGGATGAATGGCTACACCTTC. This translates into CASSPLDRGMNGYTF. The V and J genes are TRBV6-5 and TRBJ1-2, with 10 bases fitting TRBD1. Germline-derived CDR1 and CDR2 are MNHEY and SVGAGI. The CDR3 has 15 amino acids. Trimming at V came to 5 bases and at J to 6 bases, leaving 9 bases not matched to a gene.

DNA of the CDR3: TGTGCCAGCGCTTTACAGGGAGCCCAGTGGACGGACACTGAAGCTTTCTTT. It encodes CASALQGAQWTDTEAFF. The chain combines TRBV2 with TRBJ1-1; possible D gene TRBD1, 6 bases. V was cut by 8 bases and J by 3 bases, with 25 bases left in between. This CDR3 has 17 amino acids. Germline CDR1 is SNHLY and CDR2 is FYNNEI.